Below are 7 T cell receptor beta chains sequenced from a single sample in a study of cytomegalovirus exposure and HLA in healthy donors (dated by TCRdb to 2015 to 2018). Library creation used the immunoSEQ multiplex PCR assay. A mixture of 60 forward primers for TCR Vbeta segments and 13 reverse primers for TCR Jbeta segments was used in the multiplex PCR. TCRdb retrieved this table from immuneACCESS and kept in-frame rearrangements only. Not all clones are present; in checked studies, unresolved V genes account for under half, and no reason is known for the remainder. This sample lists roughly 170,000 clones; 75% to 85% were detected once. The biggest ten clones account for about 1.3% of the sample. The sample was PBMCs. The source is a girl aged 2 to 10 in good health and CMV-seropositive.

J is TRBJ2-2 and V is TRBV5-4; possible D gene TRBD1, 6 bases. V was trimmed by 1 base and J by 4 bases, leaving 11 bases between them. The CDR3 totals 15 residues. CDR1 and CDR2 (germline): SGHNT, YYREEE (reference sequence). CDR3 residues: CASSLLGQTTGELFF. DNA of the CDR3: TGTGCCAGCAGCTTGTTGGGACAAACCACCGGGGAGCTGTTTTTT.

This clone was found a few times. The V gene is TRBV29-1, the J gene TRBJ1-6; D gene unclear. Germline-derived CDR1 and CDR2 are SQVTM and ANQGSEA. Trimming removed 4 bases at V and 8 bases at J, with 12 bases between. The CDR3 covers 13 residues. The CDR3 coding sequence is TGCAGCGTTGGGGGAGTTCGACATTCACCCCTCCACTTT. Translation: CSVGGVRHSPLHF.

This clone occurred once. The CDR3 sequence: CASNRIWDGGNYGYTF. CDR3 nucleotide sequence: TGTGCCAGTAATCGTATATGGGACGGAGGGAACTATGGCTACACCTTC. V is TRBV19 and J is TRBJ1-2; D might be TRBD1 (5 bases). V was trimmed by 7 bases and J by 2 bases, leaving 20 bases between them. The CDR3 has 16 amino acids. CDR1 and CDR2 (germline): LNHDA, SQIVND (reference sequence).

The gene calls are TRBV5-3 and TRBJ1-2; D perhaps matches TRBD1 (6 bases). TRBV5-3 counts as an open reading frame of uncertain function. The CDR3 covers 18 residues. V lost 3 bases, J lost 5 bases, and 26 bases lay in between. Here the CDR3 reads CARSWDNRAPTYRYGYTF. The CDR3 nucleotides read TGTGCCAGAAGCTGGGATAACAGGGCCCCAACATATCGGTATGGCTACACCTTC.

J is TRBJ1-2 and V is TRBV18, with TRBD1 matching over 8 bases. With V trimmed by 3 bases and J by 7 bases, 7 bases remained unmatched. This CDR3 is 14 amino acids long. Germline values: CDR1 KGHSH, CDR2 LQKENI. The CDR3 DNA reads TGTGCCAGCTCACCGGGTCAGGGGGCCAGTGGCTACACCTTC. Protein sequence: CASSPGQGASGYTF. Variable domain in full (rest from reference TRBV18 and TRBJ1-2): NAGVMQNPRHLVRRRGQEARLRCSPMKGHSHVYWYRQLPEEGLKFMVYLQKENIIDESGMPKERFSAEFPKEGPSILRIQQVVRGDSAAYFCASSPGQGASGYTFGSGTRLTVV.

The chain joins TRBV7-3 to TRBJ2-5; tentative D call: TRBD2 (6 bases). The CDR3 runs to 14 residues. CDR1 is SGHTA and CDR2 is FQGTGA in the germline V gene. Trimming stripped 5 bases from V and 2 bases from J, with 12 bases between. In DNA form, the CDR3 reads TGTGCCAGCAGCCCAACGGGACTTCAAGAGACCCAGTACTTC. Translating gives CASSPTGLQETQYF.

The V call is TRBV6-6, the J call TRBJ1-5; 9 bases are a match to TRBD1. V gave up 2 bases and J gave up 1 base; unmatched junction bases: 0. Germline CDR1 and CDR2: MNHNY and SVGAGI (reference sequence). The CDR3 is 15 residues long. The CDR3 protein is CASSYDRGSNQPQHF. For the CDR3, the DNA is TGTGCCAGCAGTTACGACAGGGGGAGCAATCAGCCCCAGCATTTT.